This T cell receptor beta chain is from a study of beta chain features in type 1 diabetes. The table lists this clone with many counts. Its antigen is not identified. Other DNA sequences in this specimen translate into the identical CDR3. This CDR3 spans 13 amino acids. Trimming removed 8 bases at V and 4 bases at J, with 12 bases between. Germline CDR1 ENHRY, CDR2 SYGVKD. The study's findings and limits: Naive, central memory and Treg TCRB repertoires appeared more alike in patients than in healthy donors.

Every isolated RNA sample was fully reverse transcribed, so sequencing captured expressed TCRB transcripts. Data came from immunoSEQ multiplex PCR; TCRdb stores just in-frame clones and leaves some out. Here the sample spans about 320,000 clones, approximately 15% being singletons. The rearrangement links TRBV10-3 to TRBJ1-5, with TRBD1 as a possible D gene (5 bases). Sequenced sample: central memory CD4+ T cells from blood. This receptor was taken from a man aged 25 to 45 in good health. CDR3 in amino acids: CAIRDGVNQPQHF. The CDR3 DNA follows: TGTGCCATCCGGGACGGGGTTAATCAGCCCCAGCATTTT.